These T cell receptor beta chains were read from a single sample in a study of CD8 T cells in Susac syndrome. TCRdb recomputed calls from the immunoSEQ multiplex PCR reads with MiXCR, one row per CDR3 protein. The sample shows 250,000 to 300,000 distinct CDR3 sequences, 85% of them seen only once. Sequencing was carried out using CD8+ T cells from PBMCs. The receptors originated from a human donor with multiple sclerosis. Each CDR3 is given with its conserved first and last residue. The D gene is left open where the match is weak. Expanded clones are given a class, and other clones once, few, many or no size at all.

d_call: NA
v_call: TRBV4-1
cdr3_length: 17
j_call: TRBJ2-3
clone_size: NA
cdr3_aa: CASSHSPGPPVTDTQYF
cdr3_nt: TGCGCCAGCAGCCATAGTCCGGGTCCGCCAGTTACAGATACGCAGTATTTT

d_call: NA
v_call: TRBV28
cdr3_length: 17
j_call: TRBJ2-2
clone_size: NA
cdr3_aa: CASSLYPGIGDTGELFF
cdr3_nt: TGTGCCAGCAGTTTATATCCGGGAATAGGAGACACCGGGGAGCTGTTTTTT

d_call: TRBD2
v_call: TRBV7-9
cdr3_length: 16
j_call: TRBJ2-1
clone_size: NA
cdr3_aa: CASTYSSSGSPHEQFF
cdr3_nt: TGTGCCAGCACCTACTCGTCTAGCGGGAGCCCGCATGAGCAGTTCTTC

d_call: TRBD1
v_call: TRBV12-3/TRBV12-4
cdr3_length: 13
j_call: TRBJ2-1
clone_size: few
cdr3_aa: CASKWDRGPEQFF
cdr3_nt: TGTGCCAGCAAATGGGACAGGGGGCCTGAGCAGTTCTTC

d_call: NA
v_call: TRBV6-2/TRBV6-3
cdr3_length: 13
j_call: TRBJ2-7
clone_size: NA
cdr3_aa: CASSFQAAYEQYF
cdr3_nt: TGTGCCAGCAGTTTCCAAGCCGCCTACGAGCAGTACTTC

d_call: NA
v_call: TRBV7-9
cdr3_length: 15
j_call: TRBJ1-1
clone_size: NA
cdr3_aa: CASSLVSGEGTEAFF
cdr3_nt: TGTGCCAGCAGCTTAGTATCCGGGGAGGGCACTGAAGCTTTCTTT

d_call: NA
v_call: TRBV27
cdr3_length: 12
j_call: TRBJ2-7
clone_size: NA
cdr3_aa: CASSSQTYEQYF
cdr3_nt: TGTGCCAGCAGTTCCCAAACCTACGAGCAGTACTTC

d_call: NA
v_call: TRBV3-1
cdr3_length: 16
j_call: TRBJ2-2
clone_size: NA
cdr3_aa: CASSQDDRWNTGELFF
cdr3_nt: TGTGCCAGCAGCCAAGACGACAGGTGGAACACCGGGGAGCTGTTTTTT

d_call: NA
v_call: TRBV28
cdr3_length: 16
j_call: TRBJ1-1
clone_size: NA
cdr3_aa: CASSSVGGEGNTEAFF
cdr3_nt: TGTGCCAGCAGTTCCGTGGGAGGGGAAGGGAACACTGAAGCTTTCTTT

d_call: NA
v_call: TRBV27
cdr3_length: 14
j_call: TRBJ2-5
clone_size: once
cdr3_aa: CASSTHNSWGTQYF
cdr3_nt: TGTGCCAGCAGTACACACAATTCATGGGGGACCCAGTACTTC

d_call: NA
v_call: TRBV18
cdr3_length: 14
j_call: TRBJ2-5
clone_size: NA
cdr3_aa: CASSPPVREETQYF
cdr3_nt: TGTGCCAGCTCACCACCGGTCAGGGAAGAGACCCAGTACTTC

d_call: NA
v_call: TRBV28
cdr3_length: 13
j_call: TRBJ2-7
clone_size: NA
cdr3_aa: CASSIRRIPEQYF
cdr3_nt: TGTGCCAGCAGCATCAGAAGGATCCCCGAGCAGTACTTC

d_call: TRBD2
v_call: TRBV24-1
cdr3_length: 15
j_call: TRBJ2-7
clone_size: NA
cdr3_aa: CATSEGPGLNYEQYF
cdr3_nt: TGTGCCACCAGTGAGGGGCCGGGACTAAACTACGAGCAGTACTTC

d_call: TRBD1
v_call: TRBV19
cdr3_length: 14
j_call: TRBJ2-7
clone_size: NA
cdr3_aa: CASSTRTGNYEQYF
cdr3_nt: TGTGCCAGTAGTACCCGGACAGGGAACTACGAGCAGTACTTC

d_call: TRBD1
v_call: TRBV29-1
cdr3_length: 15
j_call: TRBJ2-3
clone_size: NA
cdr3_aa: CSVERTGDRTDTQYF
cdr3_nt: TGCAGCGTTGAACGGACAGGGGATCGCACAGATACGCAGTATTTT

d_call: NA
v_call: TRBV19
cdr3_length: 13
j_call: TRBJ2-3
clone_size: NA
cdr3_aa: CASSTTSTDTQYF
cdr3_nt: TGTGCCAGTAGTACGACTAGCACAGATACGCAGTATTTT

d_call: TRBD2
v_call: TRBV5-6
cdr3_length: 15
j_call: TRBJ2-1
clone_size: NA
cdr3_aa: CASSGLSGAPNEQFF
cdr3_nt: TGTGCCAGCAGCGGGCTTAGCGGGGCACCCAATGAGCAGTTCTTC

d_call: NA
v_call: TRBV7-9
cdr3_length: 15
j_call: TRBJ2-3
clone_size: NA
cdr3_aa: CASSLAPGVTDTQYF
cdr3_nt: TGTGCCAGCAGCTTAGCTCCAGGAGTCACAGATACGCAGTATTTT

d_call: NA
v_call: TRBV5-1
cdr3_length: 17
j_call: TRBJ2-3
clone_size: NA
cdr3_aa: CASSFTSTGGGGDTQYF
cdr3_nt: TGCGCCAGCAGCTTTACTTCCACGGGCGGCGGTGGAGATACGCAGTATTTT

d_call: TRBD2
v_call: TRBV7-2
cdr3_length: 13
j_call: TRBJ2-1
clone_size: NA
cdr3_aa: CASSLSAGAEQFF
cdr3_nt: TGTGCCAGCAGCTTATCAGCGGGGGCTGAGCAGTTCTTC

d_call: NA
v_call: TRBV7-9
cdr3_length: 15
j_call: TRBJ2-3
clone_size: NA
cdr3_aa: CASSLVGLLLDTQYF
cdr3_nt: TGTGCCAGCAGCTTAGTGGGACTCCTACTTGATACGCAGTATTTT

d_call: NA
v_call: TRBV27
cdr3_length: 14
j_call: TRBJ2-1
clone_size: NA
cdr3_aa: CASRLVGGENEQFF
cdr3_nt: TGTGCCAGCAGATTGGTGGGCGGAGAGAATGAGCAGTTCTTC

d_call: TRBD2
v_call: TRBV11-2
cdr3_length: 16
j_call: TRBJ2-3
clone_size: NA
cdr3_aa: CASSPQLAGGTDTQYF
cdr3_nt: TGTGCCAGCAGCCCCCAACTAGCGGGAGGAACAGATACGCAGTATTTT

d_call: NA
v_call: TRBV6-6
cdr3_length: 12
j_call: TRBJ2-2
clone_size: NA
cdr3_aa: CASSHDSGELFF
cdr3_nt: TGTGCCAGCAGTCACGACAGCGGGGAGCTGTTTTTT

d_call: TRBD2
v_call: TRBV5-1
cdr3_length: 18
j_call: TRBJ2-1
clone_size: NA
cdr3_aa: CASSFLLAGPSSYNEQFF
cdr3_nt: TGCGCCAGCAGCTTCTTACTAGCGGGCCCAAGCTCCTACAATGAGCAGTTCTTC

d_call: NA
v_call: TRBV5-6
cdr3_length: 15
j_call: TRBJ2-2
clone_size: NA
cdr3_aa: CASSPSGLLTGELSF
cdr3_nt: TGTGCCAGCAGCCCATCCGGACTTTTAACCGGGGAGCTGTCTTTT

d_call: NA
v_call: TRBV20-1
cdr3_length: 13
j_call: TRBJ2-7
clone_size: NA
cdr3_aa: CSARGGTFYEQYF
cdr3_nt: TGCAGTGCTAGAGGTGGCACCTTCTACGAGCAGTACTTC

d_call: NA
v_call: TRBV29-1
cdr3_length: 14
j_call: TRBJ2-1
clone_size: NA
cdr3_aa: CSVCGGVSYNEQFF
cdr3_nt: TGCAGCGTTTGCGGCGGGGTCTCCTACAATGAGCAGTTCTTC

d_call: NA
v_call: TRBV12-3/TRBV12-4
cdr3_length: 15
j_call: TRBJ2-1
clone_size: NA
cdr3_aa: CASSFWVRVVDEQFF
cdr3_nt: TGTGCCAGCAGTTTTTGGGTGCGGGTGGTGGATGAGCAGTTCTTC

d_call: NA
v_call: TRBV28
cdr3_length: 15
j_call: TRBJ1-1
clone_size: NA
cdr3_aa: CASAPPGGMNTEAFF
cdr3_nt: TGTGCCAGCGCCCCCCCAGGAGGGATGAACACTGAAGCTTTCTTT

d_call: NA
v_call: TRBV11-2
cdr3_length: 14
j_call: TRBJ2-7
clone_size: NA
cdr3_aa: CASSGIPQWSEQYF
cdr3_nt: TGTGCCAGCAGCGGGATCCCCCAGTGGAGCGAGCAGTACTTC

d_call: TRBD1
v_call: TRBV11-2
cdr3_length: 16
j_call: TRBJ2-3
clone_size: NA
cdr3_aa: CASSPSGTGYTDTQYF
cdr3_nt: TGTGCCAGCAGCCCGAGCGGGACAGGGTACACAGATACGCAGTATTTT

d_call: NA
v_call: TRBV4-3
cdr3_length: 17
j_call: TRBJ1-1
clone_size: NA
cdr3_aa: CASSQDFGWGMNTEAFF
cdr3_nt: TGCGCCAGCAGCCAAGATTTCGGTTGGGGGATGAACACTGAAGCTTTCTTT

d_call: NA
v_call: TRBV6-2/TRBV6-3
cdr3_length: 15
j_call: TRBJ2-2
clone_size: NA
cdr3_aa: CASSILSGANGELFF
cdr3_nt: TGTGCCAGCAGCATCCTATCGGGGGCCAACGGGGAGCTGTTTTTT